The 13 T cell receptor beta chains presented below share a single source sample, sequenced in a study of human T cells and chemical hapten exposure. TCRdb processed the RACE reads anew with MiXCR; each CDR3 protein has one entry. This table has approximately 74,000 distinct CDR3 sequences, more than 30% appearing once. The time point was: patch test 1, 2 weeks after DPC sensitization. Indicated treatment: therapeutic diphenylcyclopropenone sensitization with weekly scalp DPC. The source was whole blood, collected in connection with sensitization to the hapten diphenylcyclopropenone (DPC). The receptors originated from a man aged 35 to 55 with alopecia areata. Some clones in this sample may be carry-over from other donors' samples.

This clonotype has just one count. The junction departs from the called germline gene at one end, perhaps through a read error. V usage is TRBV20-1 and J usage is TRBJ2-1; tentative D call: TRBD2 (6 bases). Germline loops: CDR1 DFQATT, CDR2 SNEGSKA (reference sequence). This CDR3 spans 14 amino acids. CDR3 sequence (DNA): TGCAGTGCCAGAGTAGCGGAGTCATACAATGAGCAGTTCTTC. Its protein is CSARVAESYNEQFF.

This clonotype was observed a handful of times. V is TRBV7-9 and J is TRBJ1-4, with D perhaps TRBD1 (5 bases). Germline loops: CDR1 SEHNR, CDR2 FQNEAQ (reference sequence). CDR3 length: 13 amino acids. The V and J ends lost 4 bases and 5 bases respectively, with 8 bases between them. DNA for the CDR3: TGTGCCAGCAGCTCGAGACAGAATGAAAAACTGTTTTTT. This sequence encodes CASSSRQNEKLFF.

This chain links TRBV20-1 with TRBJ2-5, with 11 bases aligning to TRBD2. Per the germline V gene, CDR1 is DFQATT and CDR2 is SNEGSKA (reference sequence). The ends lost 1 base at V and 5 bases at J; junction bases unmatched: 12. The CDR3 contains 17 residues. This CDR3 reads CSARAPGLAVPRETQYF. In DNA form, the CDR3 reads TGCAGTGCTAGAGCCCCGGGACTAGCGGTACCTCGGGAGACCCAGTACTTC.

The chain couples TRBV6-2 or TRBV6-3 to TRBJ1-5; 8 bases match TRBD1. V dropped 5 bases and J dropped 4; count of bases not matched to a gene: 7. CDR1 and CDR2 (germline): MNHEY, SVGEGT. This CDR3 has 15 residues. CDR3 residues: CASSPWDRPNQPQHF. In DNA, the CDR3 is TGTGCCAGCAGTCCTTGGGACAGGCCGAATCAGCCCCAGCATTTT.

The chain is built from TRBV10-3 and TRBJ2-3; D may be TRBD2 (7 bases). This CDR3 region has 14 residues. Germline V gives CDR1 ENHRY, CDR2 SYGVKD. Trimming took off 9 bases at V and 4 bases at J, with 17 bases between the two ends. CDR3 amino acids: CAIQGAGDPDTQYF. As DNA, the CDR3 is TGTGCCATACAGGGCGCGGGAGACCCAGATACGCAGTATTTT.

This clonotype occurred a few times. The chain has TRBV20-1 and TRBJ1-3; D perhaps matches TRBD1 (5 bases). There are 13 residues in the CDR3. The germline V gene encodes CDR1 DFQATT and CDR2 SNEGSKA (reference sequence). Deletions cut 3 bases from V and 4 bases from J, with 10 bases between. The CDR3 region is CSASGEGGNTIYF. Written as DNA, the CDR3 is TGCAGTGCTAGTGGAGAGGGGGGAAACACCATATATTTT.

The chain couples TRBV27 to TRBJ1-1; D is unresolved. The CDR3 length is 13 residues. Trimming took off 6 bases at V and 3 bases at J, with 11 bases between the two ends. Germline CDR1 reads MNHEY; CDR2 reads SMNVEV (reference sequence). CDR3 loop: CASSHTWDTEAFF. The CDR3 DNA reads as TGTGCCAGCAGCCATACTTGGGACACTGAAGCTTTCTTT.

There are a few counts of this clonotype. This sequence joins TRBV20-1 and TRBJ2-7, with TRBD2 matching over 9 bases. Trimming at V came to 8 bases and at J to 5 bases, leaving 7 bases not matched to a gene. CDR1 is DFQATT and CDR2 is SNEGSKA in the germline V gene (reference sequence). This CDR3 region has 12 residues. The CDR3 coding sequence is TGCAGTCCAAGCGGGAGGACCCACGAGCAGTACTTC. Residues: CSPSGRTHEQYF.

The J gene is TRBJ2-2, the V gene TRBV6-1; 7 positions match TRBD2. This CDR3 contains 16 residues. CDR1 is MNHNS, CDR2 SASEGT, per germline. V was clipped by 7 bases and J by 4 bases; unmatched bases: 12. CDR3 region: CASTARGLAVTGELFF. CDR3 nucleotides: TGTGCCAGCACCGCAAGGGGTCTAGCGGTCACCGGGGAGCTGTTTTTT.

The gene calls are TRBV4-2 and TRBJ2-4; TRBD2 matches at 14 bases. CDR1 is LGHNA and CDR2 is YNFKEQ in the germline V gene. V lost 2 bases and J lost 0; bases outside the gene matches: 9. This CDR3 has 20 amino acids. CDR3 residues: CASSQSQTSGRAGAKNIQYF. CDR3 coding DNA: TGTGCCAGCAGCCAATCCCAGACTAGCGGGAGGGCCGGAGCCAAAAACATTCAGTACTTC.

This sequence joins TRBV15 and TRBJ2-7, with D possibly TRBD1 on 5 matching bases. CDR1 is LNHNV and CDR2 is YYDKDF in the germline V gene (reference sequence). The CDR3 runs 13 residues. Trimming removed 3 bases from V and 7 bases from J, with 13 bases in between. CDR3 coding DNA: TGTGCCACCAGCAGTGACATTCCAGGGGAGCAGTACTTC. Protein sequence: CATSSDIPGEQYF.

The rearrangement joins TRBV12-3 or TRBV12-4 to TRBJ2-4, with 7 bases identical to TRBD1. The CDR3 extends over 17 amino acids. J was trimmed by 4 bases and V by 6 bases; bases with no gene match: 15. The CDR3 region is CASSSSNRDRAKNIQYF. DNA of the CDR3: TGTGCCAGCAGCTCAAGCAACCGGGACAGAGCTAAAAACATTCAGTACTTC.

The chain joins TRBV13 to TRBJ2-3; tentative D call: TRBD2 (6 bases). This CDR3 region has 16 residues. Trimming pared 4 bases from V and 2 bases from J, leaving 16 bases between. The V gene's germline CDR1 is PRHDT and CDR2 FYEKMQ (reference sequence). The CDR3 DNA sequence: TGTGCCAGCAGCTGGGGTACGGGAGTGGACACAGATACGCAGTATTTT. Translated, it gives CASSWGTGVDTDTQYF.